This T cell receptor beta chain is drawn from a study of blood T cell repertoires in COVID-19. Libraries were prepared by immunoSEQ multiplex PCR; TCRdb keeps only in-frame clonotypes and omits some of them. The repertoire holds roughly 200,000 clones, with roughly 78% as singletons. Per germline, CDR1 LGHNA and CDR2 YSLEER. CDR3 length equals 15 residues. The V end was cut by 0 bases, the J end by 4 bases, with 9 bases between. This chain joins TRBV4-3 and TRBJ2-2; D remains unclear. This clonotype was sampled from a woman aged 80 or older with active or convalescent COVID-19. The material sequenced was peripheral blood. The CDR3 protein is CASSQDGGRTGELFF. The CDR3 coding sequence is TGCGCCAGCAGCCAAGATGGTGGGCGCACCGGGGAGCTGTTTTTT.